The following is a T cell receptor beta chain sequence with its context. Study processing details: Estimates of nucleated cell counts were drawn from the amplification of reference gene primers. Assay used: immunoSEQ multiplex PCR; TCRdb lists only in-frame clones, some missing. Clone size and V and J calls were adopted from that table, with D and trimming inferred from the DNA. The repertoire holds 30,000 to 40,000 clones, with about nine tenths as singletons. The V gene's germline CDR1 is SGDLS and CDR2 YYNGEE. Trimming cost V 4 bases and J 1 base; bases outside gene matches: 5. The CDR3 runs to 16 residues. The source of the sample is a study of blood T cell repertoires in COVID-19.

The source of this sequence is a human donor in a cohort sampled during active COVID-19. The sample comprised peripheral blood. The rearrangement links TRBV9 to TRBJ2-2; the match to TRBD1 covers 9 bases. This chain's CDR3 is CASSPTGGENTGELFF. The CDR3 DNA reads as TGTGCCAGCAGCCCCACAGGGGGCGAGAACACCGGGGAGCTGTTTTTT.